This T cell receptor beta chain was identified in a study of ipilimumab plus nivolumab after autologous stem cell transplantation. The length of the CDR3 is 17 residues. Trimming took off 1 base at V and 0 bases at J, with 17 bases between the two ends. Germline CDR1 and CDR2: SGHRS and YFSETQ. Assay used: immunoSEQ multiplex PCR; TCRdb lists only in-frame clones, some missing. Here the sample spans several thousand clones, more than 65% being singletons. Sequences were derived from PBMCs, sampled in a trial of ipilimumab plus nivolumab as post-transplant consolidation. The chain joins TRBV5-1 to TRBJ2-7, with D perhaps matching TRBD1 (5 bases). The clonotype originates from a female donor with multiple myeloma. The CDR3 spells CASSLNRQGPSSYEQYF. The CDR3 DNA sequence: TGCGCCAGCAGCTTGAATCGGCAGGGCCCCAGCTCCTACGAGCAGTACTTC.